The 28 T cell receptor beta chains below were found in one sample sequenced in a study of T cells after somatic rescue of genetic block. The table came from immunoSEQ multiplex PCR; TCRdb's copy has only in-frame clones and leaves some out. The table includes 55,000 to 70,000 clones, just under 95% detected once. The specimen sequenced was peripheral blood mononuclear cells (PBMCs). The receptors were gathered from a man aged 35 to 55.

The genes are TRBV11-3 and TRBJ2-1; 8 bases agree with TRBD2. J gave up 4 bases and V 1 base, and 0 bases lay outside the gene matches. Germline V CDR1 and CDR2: SGHNT, YENEEA. CDR3 length: 14 residues. CDR3 nucleotides: TGTGCCAGCAGCTTAGCGGGGGGGTACAATGAGCAGTTCTTC. This codes for CASSLAGGYNEQFF.

The chain couples TRBV30 to TRBJ2-3; D is tentatively TRBD1 or TRBD2 (5 bases each). The CDR3 runs to 13 residues. Germline CDR1 and CDR2: GTSNPN and SVGIG (reference sequence). Trimming stripped 3 bases from V and 6 bases from J, with 13 bases between. CDR3 DNA sequence: TGTGCCTGGAGCCGAGGGGCCCGGGATACGCAGTATTTT. Translated, it gives CAWSRGARDTQYF.

This clone was detected only a few times. The rearrangement uses TRBV6-5 and TRBJ1-5; the D gene is possibly TRBD1 (6 bases). Germline CDR1 is MNHEY and CDR2 is SVGAGI. Between the trimmed V and J ends, which lost 2 bases and 2 bases, there was a span of 7 bases. CDR3 size: 14 residues. CDR3 region: CASSYAGGNQPQHF. The CDR3 DNA sequence: TGTGCCAGCAGTTACGCAGGGGGCAATCAGCCCCAGCATTTT.

This sequence joins TRBV7-6 and TRBJ1-4; tentatively, D is TRBD1 (6 bases). Germline values: CDR1 SGHVS, CDR2 FNYEAQ. The V gene lost 8 bases and the J gene lost 8 bases, with 21 bases spanning the gap. The CDR3 covers 15 residues. CDR3 nucleotide sequence: TGTGCCAGCGACAGCCCGGGGGGCGCAGCGGAAAAACTGTTTTTT. Translating it yields CASDSPGGAAEKLFF.

The chain carries TRBV19 and TRBJ1-1, with 9 bases identical to TRBD1. The J segment lost 4 bases and the V segment lost 6 bases, leaving 9 bases of the junction unmatched. The CDR3 consists of 15 residues. The germline CDR1 and CDR2 sequences are LNHDA and SQIVND (reference sequence). The CDR3 DNA reads as TGTGCCAGTAGGACGGGACAGGGCTTGCCCACTGAAGCTTTCTTT. Protein: CASRTGQGLPTEAFF. The full variable domain, its missing parts supplied by reference TRBV19 and TRBJ1-1, is DGGITQSPKYLFRKEGQNVTLSCEQNLNHDAMYWYRQDPGQGLRLIYYSQIVNDFQKGDIAEGYSVSREKKESFPLTVTSAQKNPTAFYLCASRTGQGLPTEAFFGQGTRLTVV.

Points on this clone: The sample carries other DNA sequences with the same CDR3. V is TRBV18 and J is TRBJ2-7; 7 bases are shared with TRBD1. The trim removed 6 bases at V and 0 bases at J, leaving 11 bases unmatched. Germline CDR1 KGHSH, CDR2 LQKENI. CDR3 length equals 16 residues. In DNA, the CDR3 is TGTGCCAGCTCGTATGACAGGGCGCCAATCTCCTACGAGCAGTACTTC. It translates to CASSYDRAPISYEQYF.

The gene calls are TRBV6-6 and TRBJ2-3; 7 bases align to TRBD2. The germline CDR1 and CDR2 sequences are MNHNY and SVGAGI (reference sequence). J gave up 1 base and V 7 bases, and 8 bases lay outside the gene matches. The CDR3 is 15 residues long. The CDR3 here is CASNRAGPRTDTQYF. As DNA, the CDR3 is TGTGCCAGCAACCGAGCGGGGCCCCGCACAGATACGCAGTATTTT.

The rearrangement links TRBV6-6 to TRBJ2-3; a weak D match, TRBD1 (6 bases). Germline V gene sequence: CDR1 MNHNY, CDR2 SVGAGI (reference sequence). V lost 6 bases and J lost 2, with 18 bases in between. The CDR3 has 16 residues. The CDR3 nucleotides are TGTGCCAGCAGCCATAACAGGGCAGCTCTCACAGATACGCAGTATTTT. Translating it yields CASSHNRAALTDTQYF.

V and J are TRBV2 and TRBJ1-2, with 7 bases matching TRBD1. After removal of 6 bases from V and 5 bases from J, the junction contained 6 bases not matched to a gene. CDR1 SNHLY and CDR2 FYNNEI come from the germline V gene. This CDR3 has 13 amino acids. In DNA, the CDR3 is TGTGCCAGCAGCTCGGGACAGTTTTATGGCTACACCTTC. Translated: CASSSGQFYGYTF.

This clone was picked up a small number of times. The V gene is TRBV18, the J gene TRBJ2-7; D gene unclear. V shed 6 bases and J shed 3 bases, with 21 bases lying between them. The CDR3 covers 16 residues. Germline CDR1 KGHSH, CDR2 LQKENI. The DNA for the CDR3 is TGTGCCAGCTCCAAGCTCCCGGCTAGAAGGGACTACGAGCAGTACTTC. It specifies CASSKLPARRDYEQYF.

This clone was seen more than once but under ten times. The V call is TRBV7-2, the J call TRBJ2-7, with 13 bases lining up with TRBD2. CDR1 is SGHTA, CDR2 FQGNSA, per germline. Trimming took 4 bases from V and 2 from J; bases not matched to a gene: 2. The CDR3 spans 15 residues. CDR3 coding DNA: TGTGCCAGCAGCTCTGGACTAGCGGGAGCCTACGAGCAGTACTTC. This encodes CASSSGLAGAYEQYF.

V is TRBV28 and J is TRBJ1-4; D is unclear. V was cut by 2 bases and J by 12 bases, with 10 bases left in between. The CDR3 is 12 residues long. Germline CDR1 is MDHEN and CDR2 is SYDVKM. CDR3 sequence reads: CASSLAGPELFF. The CDR3 DNA is TGTGCCAGCAGTTTAGCCGGTCCGGAACTGTTTTTT.

The chain carries TRBV19 and TRBJ2-7; 8 bases fit TRBD2. CDR1 and CDR2 (germline): LNHDA, SQIVND (reference sequence). The CDR3 is 17 residues long. The V and J ends lost 0 bases and 2 bases, in that order; junction bases with no gene match: 9. The CDR3 DNA sequence: TGTGCCAGTAGTATAGATCTTGCGGGGGGCCACCCCTACGAGCAGTACTTC. This encodes CASSIDLAGGHPYEQYF. The variable domain in full, with the rest retrieved from reference TRBV19 and TRBJ2-7, is DGGITQSPKYLFRKEGQNVTLSCEQNLNHDAMYWYRQDPGQGLRLIYYSQIVNDFQKGDIAEGYSVSREKKESFPLTVTSAQKNPTAFYLCASSIDLAGGHPYEQYFGPGTRLTVT.

The V gene is TRBV7-3, the J gene TRBJ2-6; no clear D. Germline V gene sequence: CDR1 SGHTA, CDR2 FQGTGA. The CDR3 totals 18 residues. V dropped 4 bases and J dropped 0 bases, with 16 bases sitting between them. The CDR3 DNA follows: TGTGCCAGCAGCTCTACCCTGACTCCAGGCTCTGGGGCCAACGTCCTGACTTTC. Residues: CASSSTLTPGSGANVLTF.

This chain links TRBV4-3 with TRBJ2-2; D is unresolved. This CDR3 contains 13 residues. Trimming took 0 bases from V and 7 from J, leaving 6 bases between them. CDR1 and CDR2 (germline): LGHNA, YSLEER. The CDR3 region is CASSQDLGGELFF. For the CDR3, the DNA is TGCGCCAGCAGCCAAGATCTCGGCGGGGAGCTGTTTTTT.

V and J are TRBV19 and TRBJ1-2, with TRBD1 matching over 9 bases. This CDR3 has 16 residues. CDR1 is LNHDA and CDR2 is SQIVND in the germline V gene (reference sequence). After removal of 5 bases from V and 0 bases from J, the junction contained 7 bases not matched to a gene. The CDR3 sequence: CASSLRDRDPNYGYTF. The CDR3 nucleotides are TGTGCCAGTAGTCTTCGGGACAGGGATCCTAACTATGGCTACACCTTC. The full variable domain, completed using reference TRBV19 and TRBJ1-2, is DGGITQSPKYLFRKEGQNVTLSCEQNLNHDAMYWYRQDPGQGLRLIYYSQIVNDFQKGDIAEGYSVSREKKESFPLTVTSAQKNPTAFYLCASSLRDRDPNYGYTFGSGTRLTVV.

In nucleotides, the CDR3 is TGTGCCATCAGGACTGGGGACAGGACCTATGGCTACACCTTC. This sequence encodes CAIRTGDRTYGYTF. The rearrangement uses TRBV10-3 and TRBJ1-2; 8 bases agree with TRBD1. Trimming removed 6 bases from V and 4 bases from J; junction bases left unmatched: 7. The CDR3 has 14 amino acids. The germline CDR1 and CDR2 sequences are ENHRY and SYGVKD.

The CDR3 region is CASSLELADYNEQFF. Written as DNA, the CDR3 is TGCGCCAGCAGCTTGGAACTAGCGGATTACAATGAGCAGTTCTTC. This rearrangement joins TRBV5-1 to TRBJ2-1; 8 bases are shared with TRBD2. Losses at the gene ends were 0 bases for V and 4 bases for J; bases not matched to a gene: 3. Germline assignment: CDR1 SGHRS and CDR2 YFSETQ. CDR3 length: 15 amino acids.

The chain links TRBV29-1 to TRBJ2-7; tentatively, D is TRBD1 or TRBD2 (6 bases each). The CDR3 is 14 amino acids. Trimming shortened V by 1 base and J by 1 base, and 11 bases separated the two germline ends. The germline V gene encodes CDR1 SQVTM and CDR2 ANQGSEA. CDR3 residues: CSVEGTGRSYEQYF. In DNA, the CDR3 is TGCAGCGTTGAAGGCACAGGGAGGTCCTACGAGCAGTACTTC.

The gene calls are TRBV4-2 and TRBJ2-5, with 8 bases fitting TRBD1. V shed 3 bases, J shed 5 bases, and the junction held 5 bases outside the gene matches. The CDR3 sequence is 14 residues long. Germline loops: CDR1 LGHNA, CDR2 YNFKEQ. The CDR3 sequence is CASSQTGAPETQYF. In DNA form, the CDR3 reads TGTGCCAGCAGCCAGACAGGGGCCCCGGAGACCCAGTACTTC.

This clone was observed a single time. This chain joins TRBV4-1 and TRBJ1-5; 7 bases line up with TRBD1. The CDR3 contains 15 residues. Germline CDR1 and CDR2: MGHRA and YSYEKL. J lost 3 bases, V lost 4 bases, and 6 bases had no gene match. Written as DNA, the CDR3 is TGCGCCAGCAGCCCCCGGGACAGTACCAATCAGCCCCAGCATTTT. As protein: CASSPRDSTNQPQHF.

The chain recombines TRBV28 with TRBJ2-7; D unclear. The germline V and J ends were trimmed by 4 bases and 5 bases, with 9 bases remaining between them. Germline V gives CDR1 MDHEN, CDR2 SYDVKM. The CDR3 runs 12 residues. Here the CDR3 reads CASSWLGNEQYF. CDR3 in DNA: TGTGCCAGCAGTTGGCTAGGGAACGAGCAGTACTTC.

The chain is built from TRBV4-1 and TRBJ2-4, with D unclear. Trimming removed 4 bases at V and 2 bases at J, with 12 bases between. Germline V gene data show CDR1 as MGHRA and CDR2 as YSYEKL. The CDR3 spans 15 residues. CDR3 region: CASSPGSRPKNIQYF. Here the CDR3 DNA reads TGCGCCAGCAGCCCGGGCTCCCGGCCCAAAAACATTCAGTACTTC.

In its sample, this clone was seen once. The chain uses TRBV28 and TRBJ2-5; TRBD1 is a possible D gene (7 bases). The ends were cut back, 5 bases at V and 5 bases at J, with 18 bases in the middle. CDR1 and CDR2 from the germline V gene are MDHEN and SYDVKM. The CDR3 spans 15 residues. The CDR3 nucleotides are TGTGCCAGCAGTCCCGGGCCAGGGGGGATGGAGACCCAGTACTTC. Amino acids: CASSPGPGGMETQYF.

The chain combines TRBV4-1 with TRBJ1-2; maybe TRBD1 (6 bases). Trimming stripped 2 bases from V and 3 bases from J, with 13 bases between. The CDR3 has 15 amino acids. CDR1 is MGHRA and CDR2 is YSYEKL in the germline V gene. In DNA form, the CDR3 reads TGCGCCAGCAGCCAAACAACAGGGTTGTACTATGGCTACACCTTC. This gives the protein CASSQTTGLYYGYTF.

On this clone: Different DNA sequences within this sample yield the same CDR3. The chain uses TRBV19 and TRBJ1-5; D might be TRBD1 (5 bases). Germline V gene sequence: CDR1 LNHDA, CDR2 SQIVND (reference sequence). Trimming cost V 7 bases and J 5 bases, with 18 bases left between them. The CDR3 is 15 residues long. This CDR3 is CASKRGRRGDQPQHF. CDR3 bases: TGTGCCAGTAAACGGGGACGGCGGGGCGATCAGCCCCAGCATTTT.

In regard to this clone: One junction end does not reproduce the germline sequence, and a read error may be involved. V gene TRBV7-7 combines with J gene TRBJ2-5; TRBD1 or TRBD2 may be the D gene (8 bases each). The CDR3 covers 16 residues. CDR1 is SSHAT and CDR2 is FNYEAQ in the germline V gene (reference sequence). CDR3 amino acids: CASSPGGGGYQETQYF. In DNA form, the CDR3 reads TGTGCTAGCAGCCCAGGGGGCGGGGGGTACCAAGAGACCCAGTACTTC.

This chain links TRBV5-1 with TRBJ1-2, with 7 bases fitting TRBD1. In germline, CDR1 is SGHRS, CDR2 YFSETQ. V lost 4 bases and J lost 4; bases outside the gene matches: 4. CDR3 length: 13 amino acids. In nucleotides, the CDR3 is TGCGCCAGCAGCCCGGGACAGAGCTATGGCTACACCTTC. Translated, it gives CASSPGQSYGYTF.